One sample yielded the 29 T cell receptor beta chains listed below, sequenced in a study of blood T cell repertoires in COVID-19. Method: immunoSEQ multiplex PCR; TCRdb's copy keeps in-frame clones and lacks some. Here the sample spans around 83,000 clones, around 87% being singletons. The material sequenced was peripheral blood. The receptors here all came from an elderly man with active or convalescent COVID-19.

V and J are TRBV21-1 and TRBJ2-7; the DNA was not used to check the table's D call, TRBD1. TRBV21-1 is an annotated pseudogene. The CDR3 loop spans 14 amino acids. This chain's CDR3 is CASSPPTGAPEQYV. DNA of the CDR3: TGTGCCAGCAGCCCCCCGACAGGGGCCCCCGAGCAGTACGTC.

The chain employs TRBV19 and TRBJ2-3; 8 bases fit TRBD2. CDR1 and CDR2 (germline): LNHDA, SQIVND (reference sequence). The CDR3 runs to 16 residues. V dropped 1 base and J dropped 5; count of bases not matched to a gene: 8. The CDR3 bases are TGTGCCAGTAGTATAGCGGGGGGGCATTTCGTAGATACGCAGTATTTT. Protein: CASSIAGGHFVDTQYF. The full variable domain, rest sourced from reference TRBV19 and TRBJ2-3, is DGGITQSPKYLFRKEGQNVTLSCEQNLNHDAMYWYRQDPGQGLRLIYYSQIVNDFQKGDIAEGYSVSREKKESFPLTVTSAQKNPTAFYLCASSIAGGHFVDTQYFGPGTRLTVL.

This sequence joins TRBV18 and TRBJ1-2; perhaps TRBD1 as D (5 bases). Trimming pared 3 bases from V and 4 bases from J, leaving 15 bases between. The germline V gene encodes CDR1 KGHSH and CDR2 LQKENI. This CDR3 spans 15 amino acids. The CDR3 sequence: CASSPSGVGAYGYTF. The CDR3 nucleotides are TGTGCCAGCTCACCGTCTGGGGTAGGGGCCTATGGCTACACCTTC.

The DNA of the CDR3 is TGTGCCAGCAGCAAAGACAGGGATTACACTGAAGCTTTCTTT. Its translation: CASSKDRDYTEAFF. V and J are TRBV21-1 and TRBJ1-1; TRBD1 is the table's D call and was not checked against the DNA. TRBV21-1 is reported as a pseudogene. This CDR3 spans 14 amino acids.

The genes are TRBV27 and TRBJ1-2, with 8 bases aligning to TRBD1. CDR1 and CDR2 (germline): MNHEY, SMNVEV (reference sequence). There are 14 residues in the CDR3. The V segment lost 6 bases and the J segment 7 bases; nucleotides outside the gene matches: 10. The CDR3: CASRLQGEAFGYTF. CDR3 bases: TGTGCCAGCAGACTACAGGGGGAAGCTTTTGGCTACACCTTC.

The chain uses TRBV10-2 and TRBJ2-1; D perhaps matches TRBD2 (6 bases). V lost 9 bases and J 3 bases, leaving 15 bases between the germline ends. Germline V lookup: CDR1 WSHSY, CDR2 SAAADI. CDR3 size: 14 residues. CDR3 in amino acids: CASLPGLHYNEQFF. The CDR3 coding sequence is TGCGCCAGTTTACCGGGACTCCACTACAATGAGCAGTTCTTC.

V and J are TRBV3-1 (or the pseudogene TRBV3-2) and TRBJ1-3, with D tentatively TRBD1 (6 bases). The V and J ends lost 3 bases and 0 bases respectively, with 15 bases between them. The CDR3 contains 17 residues. Germline lookup yields CDR1 LGHDT and CDR2 YNNKEL (reference sequence). This CDR3 is CASSQQPGHISGNTIYF. The CDR3 nucleotides read TGTGCCAGCAGCCAGCAACCGGGACACATCTCTGGAAACACCATATATTTT.

The rearrangement joins TRBV11-3 to TRBJ2-1; TRBD2 might be the D (5 bases). The CDR3 has 14 residues. Looked up from germline, CDR1 is SGHNT and CDR2 is YENEEA. Trimming left V 5 bases short and J 5 bases short, with 13 bases between. CDR3 sequence (DNA): TGTGCCAGCAGCCGTCGGCGGGTGAACAATGAGCAGTTCTTC. Translating gives CASSRRRVNNEQFF. Drawing the rest from reference TRBV11-3 and TRBJ2-1, the complete variable domain is EAGVVQSPRYKIIEKKQPVAFWCNPISGHNTLYWYLQNLGQGPELLIRYENEEAVDDSQLPKDRFSAERLKGVDSTLKIQPAELGDSAVYLCASSRRRVNNEQFFGPGTRLTVL.

This clone turned up a few times. The chain has TRBV11-2 and TRBJ1-2; D gene unclear. V dropped 5 bases and J dropped 5 bases, with 12 bases sitting between them. The CDR3 is 13 amino acids. Germline values: CDR1 SGHAT, CDR2 FQNNGV. Written as DNA, the CDR3 is TGTGCCAGCAGCCCCTATGGGAGGTATGGCTACACCTTC. Residues: CASSPYGRYGYTF.

V and J are TRBV7-8 and TRBJ2-5; D perhaps matches TRBD1 (5 bases). This CDR3 region has 15 residues. CDR1 SGHVS and CDR2 FQNEAQ come from the germline V gene. V lost 2 bases to trimming and J lost 5 bases, with 15 bases between them. The CDR3 DNA reads as TGTGCCAGCAGCTTAAGGGGCAGGGATTGGGAGACCCAGTACTTC. It specifies CASSLRGRDWETQYF.

The V gene is TRBV19, the J gene TRBJ2-1; D is uncertain. Germline V CDR1 and CDR2: LNHDA, SQIVND (reference sequence). This CDR3 has 13 amino acids. The V end was cut by 6 bases, the J end by 2 bases, with 8 bases between. In DNA form, the CDR3 reads TGTGCCAGTAGCCCCCGGGCCTACAATGAGCAGTTCTTC. Its protein is CASSPRAYNEQFF.

The V and J genes are TRBV6-4 and TRBJ2-7; the D is unclear. The CDR3 sequence is 9 residues long. Per the germline V gene, CDR1 is MRHNA and CDR2 is SNTAGT. Between the trimmed V and J ends, which lost 10 bases and 3 bases, there was a span of 4 bases. CDR3 DNA: TGTGCCACCTGCTACGAGCAGTACGTC. Protein sequence: CATCYEQYV.

This clone was picked up one time. The chain carries TRBV25-1 and TRBJ2-2; tentatively, D is TRBD1 (5 bases). CDR1 is MGHDK, CDR2 SYGVNS, per germline. The ends were cut back, 6 bases at V and 5 bases at J, with 13 bases in the middle. This CDR3 has 14 residues. The CDR3 here is CASREQGGTGELFF. In DNA, the CDR3 is TGTGCCAGCAGGGAGCAGGGTGGGACCGGGGAGCTGTTTTTT.

V is TRBV5-6 and J is TRBJ1-1, with 7 bases fitting TRBD1. The germline CDR1 and CDR2 sequences are SGHDT and YYEEEE. The CDR3 runs to 16 residues. V was pared by 7 bases and J by 4 bases, with 16 bases of the junction left unmatched. The CDR3 DNA sequence: TGTGCCAGCGGCCGGGACAGCGGAGTCGGGGGCACTGAAGCTTTCTTT. Translating it yields CASGRDSGVGGTEAFF. Combining the CDR3 with reference TRBV5-6 and TRBJ1-1 gives the whole variable domain DAGVTQSPTHLIKTRGQQVTLRCSPKSGHDTVSWYQQALGQGPQFIFQYYEEEERQRGNFPDRFSGHQFPNYSSELNVNALLLGDSALYLCASGRDSGVGGTEAFFGQGTRLTVV.

V usage is TRBV2 and J usage is TRBJ1-1; 7 positions match TRBD1. V gave up 5 bases and J gave up 3 bases; unmatched junction bases: 3. Germline V gene lookup returns CDR1 SNHLY and CDR2 FYNNEI. The CDR3 is 13 residues long. The chain's CDR3 is CASSTGDYTEAFF. As DNA, the CDR3 is TGTGCCAGCAGTACAGGGGATTACACTGAAGCTTTCTTT.

V gene TRBV7-8 combines with J gene TRBJ2-1, with 12 bases identical to TRBD2. The ends lost 4 bases at V and 0 bases at J; junction bases unmatched: 7. Germline CDR1 reads SGHVS; CDR2 reads FQNEAQ. CDR3 length: 18 amino acids. The chain's CDR3 is CASSSSGTSGSSYNEQFF. CDR3 in DNA: TGTGCCAGCAGCTCCTCCGGGACTAGCGGGTCCTCCTACAATGAGCAGTTCTTC.

The chain carries TRBV5-6 and TRBJ2-2, with TRBD2 identical over 11 bases. The germline V gene has CDR1 SGHDT and CDR2 YYEEEE. This CDR3 has 17 amino acids. V lost 2 bases and J lost 2; bases outside the gene matches: 5. The CDR3 DNA follows: TGTGCCAGCAGCTTAAGACTAGCGGGGCGAAACACCGGGGAGCTGTTTTTT. It translates to CASSLRLAGRNTGELFF.

The chain is built from TRBV5-1 and TRBJ1-1; 8 nucleotides match TRBD1. The ends lost 2 bases at V and 2 bases at J; junction bases unmatched: 2. The CDR3 runs to 14 residues. Germline CDR1 is SGHRS and CDR2 is YFSETQ. The CDR3 spells CASSFGQGNTEAFF. The CDR3 region has the DNA TGCGCCAGCAGCTTCGGACAGGGCAACACTGAAGCTTTCTTT.

This chain connects TRBV18 to TRBJ1-2, with a tentative D call TRBD1 (6 bases). Germline values: CDR1 KGHSH, CDR2 LQKENI. The CDR3 totals 15 residues. Trimming removed 6 bases from V and 6 bases from J, with 20 bases in between. This CDR3 is CASSREGQSNHGYTF. The CDR3 bases are TGTGCCAGCTCGCGAGAAGGACAGTCAAACCATGGCTACACCTTC.

The chain recombines TRBV11-3 with TRBJ2-5; 7 positions agree with TRBD1. Per germline, CDR1 SGHNT and CDR2 YENEEA. The CDR3 has 15 amino acids. V shed 1 base and J 5 bases; nucleotides not matched to a gene: 7. CDR3 sequence: CASSLVATGWETQYF. In DNA form, the CDR3 reads TGTGCCAGCAGCTTAGTGGCGACAGGGTGGGAGACCCAGTACTTC.

The chain couples TRBV5-5 to TRBJ2-5; 7 bases fit TRBD1. This CDR3 has 15 amino acids. Losses at the gene ends were 4 bases for V and 2 bases for J; bases not matched to a gene: 8. The germline V gene has CDR1 SGHKS and CDR2 YYEKEE (reference sequence). The CDR3 sequence: CASSRSPGQQETQYF. The CDR3 DNA sequence: TGTGCCAGCAGCCGTTCCCCGGGACAGCAAGAGACCCAGTACTTC.

The chain combines TRBV6-5 with TRBJ1-6; D might be TRBD1 (5 bases). The CDR3 is 13 residues long. The germline CDR1 and CDR2 sequences are MNHEY and SVGAGI. V was pared by 6 bases and J by 7 bases, with 10 bases between. The chain's CDR3 is CASRVAGNSPLHF. The CDR3 nucleotides read TGTGCCAGCAGGGTGGCAGGGAATTCACCCCTCCACTTT.

The genes are TRBV5-5 and TRBJ1-1; D might be TRBD1 (6 bases). CDR3 length: 15 residues. From germline, CDR1 is SGHKS and CDR2 YYEKEE (reference sequence). V was trimmed by 3 bases and J by 5 bases, leaving 17 bases between them. CDR3 nucleotides: TGTGCCAGCAGCTCGAGACAGGCAGGGGCGACTGAAGCTTTCTTT. This translates into CASSSRQAGATEAFF.

The chain joins TRBV21-1 to TRBJ1-5. TRBV21-1 is shown as a pseudogene. CDR3 length equals 15 residues. Here the CDR3 reads CASSSHRERNQPQHF. DNA for the CDR3: TGTGCCAGCAGCAGTCACCGGGAGCGAAATCAGCCCCAGCATTTT.

The V and J genes are TRBV5-1 and TRBJ1-2; maybe TRBD1 (5 bases). Germline V gene data show CDR1 as SGHRS and CDR2 as YFSETQ. With 4 bases removed from V and 2 bases from J, the gap between germline ends came to 27 bases. The CDR3 has 19 amino acids. CDR3 loop: CASSVRSGPGQGGNYGYTF. CDR3 coding DNA: TGCGCCAGCAGCGTCCGGTCTGGTCCAGGGCAGGGTGGGAACTATGGCTACACCTTC.

This chain uses TRBV5-1 with TRBJ2-2, with D maybe TRBD1 (6 bases). V lost 2 bases, J lost 7 bases, and 12 bases lay in between. This CDR3 contains 14 residues. The germline V gene encodes CDR1 SGHRS and CDR2 YFSETQ. CDR3 loop: CASSLYRVYGELFF. The CDR3 DNA reads as TGCGCCAGCAGCTTATACAGGGTGTACGGGGAGCTGTTTTTT.

This clone was seen a few times. V gene TRBV3-1 (or the pseudogene TRBV3-2) combines with J gene TRBJ1-4, with TRBD1 as a possible D gene (6 bases). Trimming took 4 bases from V and 10 from J, leaving 10 bases between them. The CDR3 covers 12 residues. Germline CDR1 reads LGHDT; CDR2 reads YNNKEL (reference sequence). CDR3 loop: CASSLQGGKLFF. In nucleotides, the CDR3 is TGTGCCAGCAGCCTCCAAGGGGGAAAACTGTTTTTT.

This rearrangement joins TRBV2 to TRBJ1-2; the D gene is possibly TRBD1 (5 bases). The CDR3 is 14 residues long. Looked up from germline, CDR1 is SNHLY and CDR2 is FYNNEI. Trimming took off 8 bases at V and 7 bases at J, with 20 bases between the two ends. The DNA for the CDR3 is TGTGCCAGCCTTGGGGGGGTTGGGGGATTTGGCTACACCTTC. Its protein product is CASLGGVGGFGYTF.

The rearrangement joins TRBV3-1 (or the pseudogene TRBV3-2) to TRBJ1-3, with D hard to call. V was shortened by 2 bases and J by 8 bases, with 10 bases between the two germline ends. The CDR3 sequence is 13 residues long. Germline V gives CDR1 LGHDT, CDR2 YNNKEL (reference sequence). The CDR3 reads CASSQWERDTIYF. CDR3 DNA sequence: TGTGCCAGCAGCCAATGGGAGAGGGACACCATATATTTT.